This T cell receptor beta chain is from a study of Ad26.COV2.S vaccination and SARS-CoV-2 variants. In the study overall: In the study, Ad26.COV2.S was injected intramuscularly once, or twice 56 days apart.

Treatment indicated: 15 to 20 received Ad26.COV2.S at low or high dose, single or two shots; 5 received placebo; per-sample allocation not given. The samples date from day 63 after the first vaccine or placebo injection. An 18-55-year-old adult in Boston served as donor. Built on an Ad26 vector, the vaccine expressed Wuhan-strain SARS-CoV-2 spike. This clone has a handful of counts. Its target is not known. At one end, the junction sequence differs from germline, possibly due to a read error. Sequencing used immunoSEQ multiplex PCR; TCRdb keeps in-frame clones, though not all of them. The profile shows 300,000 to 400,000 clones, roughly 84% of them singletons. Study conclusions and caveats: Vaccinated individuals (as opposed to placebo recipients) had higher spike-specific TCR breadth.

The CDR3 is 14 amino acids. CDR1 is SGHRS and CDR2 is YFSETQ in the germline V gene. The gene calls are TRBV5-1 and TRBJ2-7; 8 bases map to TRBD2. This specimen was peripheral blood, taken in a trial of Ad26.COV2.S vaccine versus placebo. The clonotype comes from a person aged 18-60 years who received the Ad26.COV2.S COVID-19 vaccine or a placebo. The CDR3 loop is CASSLEGSGNLRRF. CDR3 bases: TGCGCCAGCAGCTTGGAGGGTAGCGGGAACCTTCGTCGGTTC.